These 19 T cell receptor beta chains originate from one sample sequenced in a study of naive and memory T cell subsets. Two oligonucleotides, mixed equimolar, formed the beta constant-region primer covering TRBC1 and TRBC2. Nested alpha and beta constant-region primers with the SP2 primer drove four PCR rounds on ligated cDNA. TCRdb ran MiXCR on the UMI-ligation and nested PCR reads and lists one entry per CDR3 protein. This sample yields over 25,000 distinct CDR3 sequences, of which approximately 18% are seen a single time; 3.4% belongs to the top ten. Sequencing was carried out using effector memory CD4+ T cells from blood. Subset reported: effector memory, CD45RA- CD27-. Receptors were obtained from a human donor in good health.

A few counts support this clonotype. The rearrangement joins TRBV30 to TRBJ2-7; D remains unclear. The CDR3 covers 13 residues. V lost 2 bases, J lost 3 bases, and 11 bases lay in between. Germline CDR1 GTSNPN, CDR2 SVGIG (reference sequence). The CDR3, as DNA: TGTGCCTGGAGTAAGACACAGAACTACGAGCAGTACTTC. Its translation is CAWSKTQNYEQYF. Variable domain in full (rest from reference TRBV30 and TRBJ2-7): SQTIHQWPATLVQPVGSPLSLECTVEGTSNPNLYWYRQAAGRGLQLLFYSVGIGQISSEVPQNLSASRPQDRQFILSSKKLLLSDSGFYLCAWSKTQNYEQYFGPGTRLTVT.

This clonotype was seen many times. The chain combines TRBV5-8 with TRBJ1-1; D call uncertain. The V and J ends lost 2 bases and 7 bases respectively, with 6 bases between them. The CDR3 has 11 amino acids. The V gene's germline CDR1 is SGHTS and CDR2 YDEGEE. The CDR3 here is CASSFKYEAFF. CDR3 sequence (DNA): TGTGCCAGCAGCTTTAAATATGAAGCTTTCTTT.

This clonotype was counted ten times or more. This chain joins TRBV27 and TRBJ1-1; 8 nucleotides agree with TRBD1. The J segment lost 1 base and the V segment lost 7 bases, leaving 5 bases of the junction unmatched. In germline, CDR1 is MNHEY, CDR2 SMNVEV (reference sequence). The CDR3 length is 14 residues. The CDR3, as DNA: TGTGCCAGCATGGGACAGGCCAAGAACACTGAAGCTTTCTTT. Its protein is CASMGQAKNTEAFF.

The chain carries TRBV2 and TRBJ2-1; D might be TRBD2 (5 bases). V shed 11 bases and J shed 5 bases, with 10 bases lying between them. The CDR3 runs 11 residues. CDR1 and CDR2 from the germline V gene are SNHLY and FYNNEI. This chain's CDR3 is CAAGNHNEQFF. The CDR3 DNA follows: TGTGCCGCCGGGAACCACAATGAGCAGTTCTTC.

This chain joins TRBV19 and TRBJ2-2; possible D gene TRBD1, 5 bases. The CDR3 length is 15 residues. The germline V gene has CDR1 LNHDA and CDR2 SQIVND (reference sequence). V was clipped by 3 bases and J by 2 bases, with 10 bases between them. The CDR3 nucleotides read TGTGCCAGTAGTATGGGCAGGGCAAACACCGGGGAGCTGTTTTTT. Translation gives CASSMGRANTGELFF.

This clonotype was detected only a few times. The genes are TRBV4-1 and TRBJ2-7; 7 bases map to TRBD2. Germline V gene lookup returns CDR1 MGHRA and CDR2 YSYEKL. This CDR3 comprises 17 residues. J gave up 7 bases and V 1 base, and 16 bases lay outside the gene matches. CDR3 in amino acids: CASSQGPGASGFGEQYF. The CDR3 nucleotides are TGCGCCAGCAGCCAAGGCCCCGGGGCTAGCGGCTTCGGAGAGCAGTACTTC.

This clonotype rates as medium-sized. The CDR3 bases are TGCGCCAGCAGCCAACTACCCATGAGCGGGAGGAACTACGAGCAGTACTTC. Protein sequence: CASSQLPMSGRNYEQYF. The chain joins TRBV4-1 to TRBJ2-7; 9 bases match TRBD2. The germline V gene has CDR1 MGHRA and CDR2 YSYEKL. The CDR3 spans 17 residues. V shed 2 bases, J shed 3 bases, and the junction held 11 bases outside the gene matches.

This clonotype has ten or more counts. CDR3 coding DNA: TGTGCCAGCAGCTTGCCTCCCCGACTAGCGGGAGGTAGAAATGAGCAGTTCTTC. Translated, it gives CASSLPPRLAGGRNEQFF. The rearrangement uses TRBV7-9 and TRBJ2-1; 13 bases match TRBD2. Per the germline V gene, CDR1 is SEHNR and CDR2 is FQNEAQ (reference sequence). The CDR3 has 18 residues. V lost 3 bases, J lost 7 bases, and 12 bases stayed unmatched.

The chain has TRBV28 and TRBJ1-4; D unresolved. The V gene lost 6 bases and the J gene lost 4 bases, with 21 bases spanning the gap. Germline V gene lookup returns CDR1 MDHEN and CDR2 SYDVKM. The CDR3 sequence is 17 residues long. Here the CDR3 DNA reads TGTGCCAGCAGCCCGATTACCTCCAAGACCCTTAATGAAAAACTGTTTTTT. Translated: CASSPITSKTLNEKLFF.

There are many counts of this clonotype. The rearrangement uses TRBV11-2 and TRBJ2-3; D is unresolved. CDR3 length: 12 amino acids. Germline assignment: CDR1 SGHAT and CDR2 FQNNGV. The germline V and J ends were trimmed by 3 bases and 4 bases, with 5 bases remaining between them. CDR3 in DNA: TGTGCCAGCAGCTTGGATTCAGATACGCAGTATTTT. Protein sequence: CASSLDSDTQYF.

The chain carries TRBV24-1 and TRBJ2-3; the D gene is possibly TRBD2 (6 bases). With 1 base removed from V and 2 bases from J, the gap between germline ends came to 12 bases. CDR1 and CDR2 (germline): KGHDR, SFDVKD. The length of the CDR3 is 16 residues. CDR3 in DNA: TGTGCCACCAGTGATTTAGGAGGGACCGACACAGATACGCAGTATTTT. It encodes CATSDLGGTDTDTQYF.

This clonotype was observed a few times. This chain joins TRBV28 and TRBJ2-1; a possible D gene is TRBD1 (5 bases). Germline V gives CDR1 MDHEN, CDR2 SYDVKM. The ends were cut back, 6 bases at V and 4 bases at J, with 25 bases in the middle. The CDR3 sequence is 18 residues long. CDR3 amino acids: CASRAGYTLTESYNEQFF. The DNA for the CDR3 is TGTGCCAGCAGGGCAGGGTACACCCTCACTGAGTCTTACAATGAGCAGTTCTTC.

There are a few counts of this clonotype. J is TRBJ1-5 and V is TRBV6-6, with D possibly TRBD1 on 6 matching bases. CDR1 and CDR2 from the germline V gene are MNHNY and SVGAGI (reference sequence). There are 15 residues in the CDR3. V lost 6 bases, J lost 1 base, and 13 bases lay in between. CDR3 loop: CASSQSQGSNQPQHF. CDR3 DNA: TGTGCCAGCAGCCAAAGCCAGGGGAGCAATCAGCCCCAGCATTTT.

This clonotype was observed many times. The rearrangement joins TRBV7-2 to TRBJ2-1, with 14 bases aligning to TRBD2. Germline V lookup: CDR1 SGHTA, CDR2 FQGNSA. Germline trimming cut 5 bases from V and 12 bases from J; bases unmatched to any gene: 12. The CDR3 spans 16 residues. The CDR3 loop is CASSPSGTSGRVGQFF. CDR3 DNA: TGTGCCAGCAGCCCTTCCGGGACTAGCGGGAGAGTCGGGCAGTTCTTC.

The chain combines TRBV29-1 with TRBJ2-7; D not certain. Between the trimmed V and J ends, which lost 4 bases and 5 bases, there was a span of 15 bases. The CDR3 contains 13 residues. Germline lookup yields CDR1 SQVTM and CDR2 ANQGSEA. Here the CDR3 DNA reads TGCAGCGTTGCCTTCGTACAAGCCCACGAGCAGTACTTC. Its protein product is CSVAFVQAHEQYF.

About this clonotype: The junction departs from germline at one end; a sequencing error may be responsible. The rearrangement uses TRBV6-6 and TRBJ1-2; possible D gene TRBD1, 6 bases. The germline V gene encodes CDR1 MNHNY and CDR2 SVGAGI (reference sequence). The CDR3 spans 15 residues. Here the CDR3 DNA reads TGTGCCAGAAGTTACGGACAGCTTGGCCCCTATGGCTACACCTTC. Protein sequence: CARSYGQLGPYGYTF.

This clonotype was seen at least ten times. V gene TRBV7-2 combines with J gene TRBJ2-3; the D is unclear. The V end lost 2 bases, the J end lost 4 bases, and 4 bases lay between the germline ends. CDR3 size: 12 residues. Germline CDR1 is SGHTA and CDR2 is FQGNSA. The CDR3 loop is CASSLYSDTQYF. The CDR3 region has the DNA TGTGCCAGCAGCTTATACTCAGATACGCAGTATTTT.

This clonotype has a handful of counts. The V call is TRBV28, the J call TRBJ2-3, with D perhaps TRBD2 (5 bases). Trimming took 5 bases from V and 2 from J, leaving 8 bases between them. This CDR3 comprises 13 residues. From germline, CDR1 is MDHEN and CDR2 SYDVKM. In DNA, the CDR3 is TGTGCCAGCAGTCCGGACTCCACAGATACGCAGTATTTT. Amino acids: CASSPDSTDTQYF.

This chain links TRBV5-1 with TRBJ1-1; D uncertain. V was cut by 6 bases and J by 7 bases, with 16 bases left in between. This CDR3 has 13 residues. The germline V gene has CDR1 SGHRS and CDR2 YFSETQ. DNA for the CDR3: TGCGCCAGCAAGGAAAGGGTCGGGGTTGAAGCTTTCTTT. Its translation: CASKERVGVEAFF.